This entry concerns a single T cell receptor beta chain. Its matching antigen is unknown. Compared with germline, one end of the junction differs, possibly owing to a read error. This record belongs to a study of response to subunit inactivated influenza vaccine. One entry per CDR3 protein, called by TCRdb with MiXCR from the RT-PCR reads. The table lists roughly 500,000 distinct CDR3 sequences, about 17% of them singletons. Study-wide findings and caveats: The authors suggested that every seasonal influenza vaccination recruits few new T cells.

The sample in question was CD4+ T cells sorted from PBMCs, obtained roughly 24 months after vaccination. This receptor was obtained from a man aged 45 to 75 who received an inactivated influenza vaccine.

In DNA, the CDR3 is TGTGCCAGCAGCTTATCCCAGAATCAGCCCGAGCATTTT. It translates to CASSLSQNQPEHF. This chain uses TRBV7-8 with TRBJ1-5; D remains unclear. Germline CDR1 is SGHVS and CDR2 is FQNEAQ. This CDR3 region has 13 residues.